The next 17 T cell receptor beta chains were all read from a single sample in a study of T cell responses to AZD1222 COVID-19 vaccine. Generated by immunoSEQ multiplex PCR, the TCRdb table keeps only in-frame clones and is missing some. Of around 50,000 clones listed, about 86% are singletons. This specimen was peripheral blood, taken on day 0 of AZD1222 vaccination. Every receptor here comes from an adult in good health.

The rearrangement joins TRBV5-6 to TRBJ1-6; TRBD1 might be the D (5 bases). The CDR3 contains 15 residues. From germline, CDR1 is SGHDT and CDR2 YYEEEE. Trimming took off 2 bases at V and 8 bases at J, with 14 bases between the two ends. The CDR3 nucleotides are TGTGCCAGCAGCTTTCTTCGTCAGGGTGATTCACCCCTCCACTTT. As protein: CASSFLRQGDSPLHF.

This chain joins TRBV11-2 and TRBJ2-1; TRBD1 matches at 7 bases. J lost 1 base, V lost 3 bases, and 9 bases had no gene match. The CDR3 totals 17 residues. Germline CDR1 SGHAT, CDR2 FQNNGV. DNA of the CDR3: TGTGCCAGCAGCTTCTACAAGGGGGCGCGATCCTACAATGAGCAGTTCTTC. Amino acids: CASSFYKGARSYNEQFF. Together with reference TRBV11-2 and TRBJ2-1, the CDR3 gives the full variable domain: EAGVAQSPRYKIIEKRQSVAFWCNPISGHATLYWYQQILGQGPKLLIQFQNNGVVDDSQLPKDRFSAERLKGVDSTLKIQPAKLEDSAVYLCASSFYKGARSYNEQFFGPGTRLTVL.

The chain has TRBV9 and TRBJ2-7; 8 nucleotides agree with TRBD1. V lost 3 bases and J lost 7; bases outside the gene matches: 12. The CDR3 consists of 15 residues. CDR1 is SGDLS, CDR2 YYNGEE, per germline. The CDR3 nucleotides are TGTGCCAGCAGCGAAAACCCAGGGGGCCCAGGGGAGCAGTACTTC. Residues: CASSENPGGPGEQYF.

The genes are TRBV28 and TRBJ1-2; 8 nucleotides line up with TRBD1. Trimming at V came to 2 bases and at J to 8 bases, leaving 7 bases not matched to a gene. The CDR3 sequence is 14 residues long. In germline, CDR1 is MDHEN, CDR2 SYDVKM. This CDR3 reads CASSLPGQGGGYTF. In nucleotides, the CDR3 is TGTGCCAGCAGTTTACCAGGACAGGGTGGAGGCTACACCTTC.

This clone showed up just a few times. The chain combines TRBV7-2 with TRBJ2-2, with D possibly being TRBD2 (5 bases). The germline CDR1 and CDR2 sequences are SGHTA and FQGNSA. This CDR3 contains 15 residues. Between the trimmed V and J ends, which lost 4 bases and 4 bases, there was a span of 13 bases. CDR3 loop: CASSSRDRGTGELFF. The DNA of the CDR3 is TGTGCCAGCAGCTCTAGGGATCGGGGCACCGGGGAGCTGTTTTTT.

This clone appeared a single time. The chain is built from TRBV5-5 and TRBJ1-2, with a possible D match to TRBD1 (6 bases). V was trimmed by 5 bases and J by 2 bases, leaving 13 bases between them. The V gene's germline CDR1 is SGHKS and CDR2 YYEKEE (reference sequence). The length of the CDR3 is 14 residues. The CDR3 DNA follows: TGTGCCAGCAGGCCTCAACAGGGAAACTATGGCTACACCTTC. It yields the protein CASRPQQGNYGYTF.

This chain connects TRBV6-2 or TRBV6-3 to TRBJ1-1; D unresolved. Germline V gene data show CDR1 as MNHEY and CDR2 as SVGEGT. CDR3 length equals 15 residues. The V end was cut by 2 bases, the J end by 4 bases, with 14 bases between. The CDR3 sequence: CASSYSTARGTEAFF. The CDR3, as DNA: TGTGCCAGCAGTTACAGTACGGCACGGGGCACTGAAGCTTTCTTT.

The CDR3 here is CASSGQFQETQYF. Written as DNA, the CDR3 is TGCGCCAGCAGCGGACAGTTCCAAGAGACCCAGTACTTC. The V call is TRBV4-1, the J call TRBJ2-5; D is possibly TRBD1 (6 bases). Trimming stripped 5 bases from V and 1 base from J, with 8 bases between. CDR3 length: 13 residues. Germline V gene sequence: CDR1 MGHRA, CDR2 YSYEKL.

V is TRBV15 and J is TRBJ2-1; TRBD1 is a possible D gene (6 bases). Per the germline V gene, CDR1 is LNHNV and CDR2 is YYDKDF (reference sequence). Trimming pared 0 bases from V and 4 bases from J, leaving 16 bases between. This CDR3 is 17 amino acids long. CDR3: CATSRDQNRARYNEQFF. The CDR3 DNA follows: TGTGCCACCAGCAGAGATCAAAACAGGGCTAGATACAATGAGCAGTTCTTC.

The chain employs TRBV5-4 and TRBJ2-3; weak D call: TRBD1 (6 bases). Germline assignment: CDR1 SGHNT and CDR2 YYREEE (reference sequence). The CDR3 has 13 residues. The V gene lost 0 bases and the J gene lost 4 bases, with 6 bases spanning the gap. Here the CDR3 reads CASSLAGADTQYF. The CDR3 DNA follows: TGTGCCAGCAGCTTGGCAGGGGCAGATACGCAGTATTTT.

The rearrangement joins TRBV4-3 to TRBJ1-2; D is possibly TRBD1 (6 bases). The germline gives CDR1 LGHNA, CDR2 YSLEER. This CDR3 is 15 amino acids long. The ends were cut back, 1 base at V and 7 bases at J, with 16 bases in the middle. The CDR3 DNA follows: TGCGCCAGCAGCCAAGCCAGGACAGACTCAGGTGGCTACACCTTC. Encoded protein: CASSQARTDSGGYTF.

The chain links TRBV29-1 to TRBJ1-2, with 9 nucleotides matching TRBD1. CDR3 length equals 15 residues. Germline assignment: CDR1 SQVTM and CDR2 ANQGSEA. J was trimmed by 1 base and V by 4 bases; bases with no gene match: 7. The CDR3 protein is CSVAQGQGLNYGYTF. DNA for the CDR3: TGCAGCGTTGCCCAGGGACAGGGCCTTAACTATGGCTACACCTTC.

CDR3 in amino acids: CASNWDRDGSPLHF. For the CDR3, the DNA is TGTGCCAGCAATTGGGACAGGGACGGATCACCCCTCCACTTT. The rearrangement links TRBV27 to TRBJ1-6; 9 bases align to TRBD1. CDR3 length: 14 residues. In germline, CDR1 is MNHEY, CDR2 SMNVEV (reference sequence). Losses at the gene ends were 7 bases for V and 10 bases for J; bases not matched to a gene: 8.

This clone was picked up one time. The chain joins TRBV9 to TRBJ1-5; no reliable D call. Deletions cut 0 bases from V and 7 bases from J, with 8 bases between. This CDR3 region has 13 residues. Germline CDR1 SGDLS, CDR2 YYNGEE. The CDR3: CASSVDGRQPQHF. The CDR3 bases are TGTGCCAGCAGCGTAGACGGGCGCCAGCCCCAGCATTTT. Based on the CDR3 plus reference TRBV9 and TRBJ1-5, the full variable domain is DSGVTQTPKHLITATGQRVTLRCSPRSGDLSVYWYQQSLDQGLQFLIQYYNGEERAKGNILERFSAQQFPDLHSELNLSSLELGDSALYFCASSVDGRQPQHFGDGTRLSIL.

V and J are TRBV15 and TRBJ2-4, with D possibly being TRBD1 (6 bases). V dropped 9 bases and J dropped 4 bases, with 19 bases sitting between them. Per germline, CDR1 LNHNV and CDR2 YYDKDF (reference sequence). The CDR3 runs to 15 residues. The CDR3: CATGEQGEPKNIQYF. The CDR3 DNA reads as TGTGCCACGGGTGAACAGGGCGAGCCTAAAAACATTCAGTACTTC. The whole variable domain, remainder taken from reference TRBV15 and TRBJ2-4, is DAMVIQNPRYQVTQFGKPVTLSCSQTLNHNVMYWYQQKSSQAPKLLFHYYDKDFNNEADTPDNFQSRRPNTSFCFLDIRSPGLGDTAMYLCATGEQGEPKNIQYFGAGTRLSVL.

The chain carries TRBV7-3 and TRBJ2-2, with 13 bases matching TRBD2. The trim removed 5 bases at V and 5 bases at J, leaving 11 bases unmatched. CDR1 is SGHTA, CDR2 FQGTGA, per germline. The CDR3 consists of 18 residues. The CDR3 nucleotides read TGTGCCAGCAGCCCACTAGCGGGGGGGCGTCGAGGAACCGGGGAGCTGTTTTTT. Its protein is CASSPLAGGRRGTGELFF.

V is TRBV7-9 and J is TRBJ1-1, with D perhaps matching TRBD1 (6 bases). The CDR3 spans 15 residues. Trimming stripped 1 base from V and 7 bases from J, with 16 bases between. In germline, CDR1 is SEHNR, CDR2 FQNEAQ (reference sequence). The CDR3 sequence is CASSLGQGRAGEAFF. CDR3 DNA sequence: TGTGCCAGCAGCTTAGGTCAGGGGCGGGCAGGTGAAGCTTTCTTT.